The T cell receptor (beta chain) under discussion was sequenced for a study of response to subunit inactivated influenza vaccine. V was pared by 7 bases and J by 2 bases, with 21 bases between. CDR3 size: 17 residues. Germline CDR1 and CDR2: SNHLY and FYNNEI. Study-level points and caveats: Researchers suggested that each seasonal influenza vaccination recruits few new T cells.

TCRdb independently ran MiXCR on the RT-PCR reads; one entry per CDR3 protein. In the table there are approximately 490,000 distinct CDR3 sequences, approximately 7.8% of which are singletons. This clonotype occurred many times. Its target is not known. The TCR was taken from a man in his fifties or sixties who received an inactivated influenza vaccine. The source was PBMCs from blood, collected roughly 24 months after vaccination. This chain joins TRBV2 and TRBJ1-5, with D uncertain. The CDR3 region has the DNA TGTGCCAGCACTCTAACCGGAGATTGGATCGGCAATCAGCCCCAGCATTTT. It specifies CASTLTGDWIGNQPQHF. Complete variable domain (other parts from reference TRBV2 and TRBJ1-5): EPEVTQTPSHQVTQMGQEVILRCVPISNHLYFYWYRQILGQKVEFLVSFYNNEISEKSEIFDDQFSVERPDGSNFTLKIRSTKLEDSAMYFCASTLTGDWIGNQPQHFGDGTRLSIL.